Below are 24 T cell receptor beta chains sequenced from a single sample in a study of OX40 agonist ivuxolimab in advanced cancers. Generated by immunoSEQ multiplex PCR, the TCRdb table keeps only in-frame clones and is missing some. This table holds 12,000 to 15,000 clones, around 76% found once. This material consisted of CD4+ or CD8+ T cells sorted from blood, taken in a trial of the OX40 agonist ivuxolimab. The receptor source for this set is an adult with an advanced solid tumor such as melanoma, head and neck, liver or kidney cancer.

The chain recombines TRBV5-6 with TRBJ2-3; tentatively, D is TRBD1 or TRBD2 (5 bases each). The CDR3 contains 12 residues. CDR1 is SGHDT, CDR2 YYEEEE, per germline. Trimming pared 4 bases from V and 6 bases from J, leaving 9 bases between. The CDR3, as DNA: TGTGCCAGCAGCGCAGGGACGGATACGCAGTATTTT. It translates to CASSAGTDTQYF.

V is TRBV10-1 and J is TRBJ2-3, with D unclear. This CDR3 contains 15 residues. V lost 2 bases and J 2 bases, leaving 11 bases between the germline ends. In germline, CDR1 is WNHNN, CDR2 SYGVQD (reference sequence). CDR3 residues: CASSEVGSATDTQYF. The CDR3, as DNA: TGCGCCAGCAGTGAGGTCGGGTCAGCCACAGATACGCAGTATTTT.

The chain employs TRBV11-2 and TRBJ2-3, with no clear D. Trimming pared 4 bases from V and 7 bases from J, leaving 24 bases between. Germline V gene lookup returns CDR1 SGHAT and CDR2 FQNNGV. The CDR3 is made up of 17 amino acids. The CDR3 DNA sequence: TGTGCCAGCAGCTCTACCCAGACTCCCCTCTACTTAAATACGCAGTATTTT. It specifies CASSSTQTPLYLNTQYF.

This clone is categorized as medium-sized. This rearrangement joins TRBV4-2 to TRBJ2-7, with D unresolved. The CDR3 contains 16 residues. The V gene lost 4 bases and the J gene lost 6 bases, with 22 bases spanning the gap. CDR1 and CDR2 from the germline V gene are LGHNA and YNFKEQ. CDR3 residues: CASSRSLLGSEFEQYF. CDR3 sequence (DNA): TGTGCCAGCAGCCGAAGCCTATTGGGCTCGGAGTTCGAGCAGTACTTC.

The rearrangement links TRBV7-3 to TRBJ1-1; 7 positions agree with TRBD1. The junction had 3 bases not matched to a gene; V was cut back by 2 bases and J by 0 bases. This CDR3 spans 15 amino acids. The germline V gene encodes CDR1 SGHTA and CDR2 FQGTGA. Here the CDR3 reads CASSLEGQLNTEAFF. As DNA, the CDR3 is TGTGCCAGCAGCTTAGAGGGACAGCTGAACACTGAAGCTTTCTTT.

This chain connects TRBV7-9 to TRBJ1-1; D is unresolved. The CDR3 has 11 residues. The germline CDR1 and CDR2 sequences are SEHNR and FQNEAQ (reference sequence). Trimming left V 5 bases short and J 8 bases short, with 9 bases between. This CDR3 reads CASSLSGEAFF. DNA for the CDR3: TGTGCCAGCAGCCTGTCCGGGGAAGCTTTCTTT.

The chain employs TRBV20-1 and TRBJ2-1; D uncertain. The germline V and J ends were trimmed by 0 bases and 10 bases, with 7 bases remaining between them. Germline assignment: CDR1 DFQATT and CDR2 SNEGSKA (reference sequence). The CDR3 totals 11 residues. The CDR3 here is CSARDLGEQFF. CDR3 nucleotide sequence: TGCAGTGCTAGAGATCTCGGCGAGCAGTTCTTC.

V is TRBV29-1 and J is TRBJ1-2; D gene unclear. V lost 1 base and J 0 bases, leaving 6 bases between the germline ends. Looked up from germline, CDR1 is SQVTM and CDR2 is ANQGSEA. The CDR3 runs 13 residues. The CDR3 DNA reads TGCAGCGTTGAAGCCCCACCTAACTATGGCTACACCTTC. Its protein product is CSVEAPPNYGYTF. The whole variable domain, remainder taken from reference TRBV29-1 and TRBJ1-2, is SAVISQKPSRDICQRGTSLTIQCQVDSQVTMMFWYRQQPGQSLTLIATANQGSEATYESGFVIDKFPISRPNLTFSTLTVSNMSPEDSSIYLCSVEAPPNYGYTFGSGTRLTVV.

Written as DNA, the CDR3 is TGTGCCTGGAGTGCCACCTATGAGGAGCAGTACTTC. Its translation: CAWSATYEEQYF. The chain uses TRBV30 and TRBJ2-7; D ambiguous. V shed 1 base and J shed 7 bases, with 11 bases lying between them. CDR3 length equals 12 residues. CDR1 and CDR2 (germline): GTSNPN, SVGIG (reference sequence). Together with reference TRBV30 and TRBJ2-7, the CDR3 gives the full variable domain: SQTIHQWPATLVQPVGSPLSLECTVEGTSNPNLYWYRQAAGRGLQLLFYSVGIGQISSEVPQNLSASRPQDRQFILSSKKLLLSDSGFYLCAWSATYEEQYFGPGTRLTVT.

The CDR3 reads CASSPYLPGGGAYEQYF. In nucleotides, the CDR3 is TGCGCCAGCAGCCCTTACCTCCCGGGAGGGGGGGCCTACGAGCAGTACTTC. This chain connects TRBV4-3 to TRBJ2-7; 8 bases align to TRBD2. The CDR3 runs 17 residues. V lost 4 bases to trimming and J lost 2 bases; unmatched junction nucleotides: 13. The V gene's germline CDR1 is LGHNA and CDR2 YSLEER.

This chain uses TRBV7-8 with TRBJ1-4; 7 positions agree with TRBD1. The CDR3 is 17 amino acids. Germline trimming cut 6 bases from V and 2 bases from J; bases unmatched to any gene: 12. CDR1 is SGHVS, CDR2 FQNEAQ, per germline. The CDR3 DNA is TGTGCCAGCAGAAAAAGGAGGGGGCTGGCGACTAATGAAAAACTGTTTTTT. Protein: CASRKRRGLATNEKLFF. Drawing the rest from reference TRBV7-8 and TRBJ1-4, the complete variable domain is GAGVSQSPRYKVAKRGQDVALRCDPISGHVSLFWYQQALGQGPEFLTYFQNEAQLDKSGLPSDRFFAERPEGSVSTLKIQRTQQEDSAVYLCASRKRRGLATNEKLFFGSGTQLSVL.

This chain links TRBV11-2 with TRBJ2-5, with D possibly being TRBD2 (6 bases). This CDR3 has 18 residues. Trimming left V 5 bases short and J 4 bases short, with 26 bases between. Germline V gives CDR1 SGHAT, CDR2 FQNNGV. The CDR3 coding sequence is TGTGCCAGCAGCCCAACTTGGAGGGGCCGGGGCGAAAGAGAGACCCAGTACTTC. Its translation: CASSPTWRGRGERETQYF.

The chain couples TRBV11-2 to TRBJ2-7; D unresolved. V dropped 6 bases and J dropped 2 bases, with 14 bases sitting between them. There are 14 residues in the CDR3. The germline V gene has CDR1 SGHAT and CDR2 FQNNGV. Here the CDR3 DNA reads TGTGCCAGCAGAATGGTTGGAGCTACCTACGAGCAGTACTTC. Translation gives CASRMVGATYEQYF.

The rearrangement joins TRBV4-1 to TRBJ2-1; D uncertain. The CDR3 runs 15 residues. Trimming shortened V by 1 base and J by 0 bases, and 7 bases separated the two germline ends. Germline V gives CDR1 MGHRA, CDR2 YSYEKL. CDR3 residues: CASSQAQSSYNEQFF. In DNA, the CDR3 is TGCGCCAGCAGCCAAGCTCAGAGCTCCTACAATGAGCAGTTCTTC.

The V call is TRBV9, the J call TRBJ2-3, with D possibly TRBD2 on 7 matching bases. Germline assignment: CDR1 SGDLS and CDR2 YYNGEE. V lost 0 bases and J 2 bases, leaving 16 bases between the germline ends. This CDR3 has 17 amino acids. The CDR3 region is CASSVATGGHYTDTQYF. The CDR3, as DNA: TGTGCCAGCAGCGTAGCAACGGGGGGCCACTACACAGATACGCAGTATTTT.

The J gene is TRBJ2-7, the V gene TRBV7-3, with 8 bases identical to TRBD1. CDR3 size: 19 residues. Germline values: CDR1 SGHTA, CDR2 FQGTGA. Losses at the gene ends were 2 bases for V and 0 bases for J; bases not matched to a gene: 15. The CDR3 nucleotides read TGTGCCAGCAGCTTACCAGATCGGACAGGGTTCCCCTGCTCCTACGAGCAGTACTTC. This encodes CASSLPDRTGFPCSYEQYF.

With respect to this clone: The junction does not match germline at one end; this may be a read error. The rearrangement uses TRBV19 and TRBJ1-1; no clear D gene. This CDR3 spans 13 amino acids. Germline V gene lookup returns CDR1 LNHDA and CDR2 SQIVND (reference sequence). The CDR3 nucleotides are TGTGCCAGTAGAATAGAGGGTTGGACTGAAGCTTTCTTT. It encodes CASRIEGWTEAFF.

The rearrangement joins TRBV19 to TRBJ2-1; 14 nucleotides align to TRBD2. CDR1 LNHDA and CDR2 SQIVND come from the germline V gene (reference sequence). CDR3 length: 18 residues. Trimming cost V 3 bases and J 0 bases; bases outside gene matches: 4. The CDR3 DNA follows: TGTGCCAGTAGTATCTGGACTAGCGGGGGGCCCTCCTACAATGAGCAGTTCTTC. It is translated as CASSIWTSGGPSYNEQFF.

This rearrangement joins TRBV7-2 to TRBJ2-5, with D possibly being TRBD2 (6 bases). The V gene lost 3 bases and the J gene lost 5 bases, with 19 bases spanning the gap. Germline-derived CDR1 and CDR2 are SGHTA and FQGNSA. The CDR3 sequence is 16 residues long. In DNA form, the CDR3 reads TGTGCCAGCAGCTTGGGAACTTCCTTGGCGGGGGAGACCCAGTACTTC. The encoded protein is CASSLGTSLAGETQYF.

This clone ranks as medium-sized. The chain uses TRBV4-3 and TRBJ1-2; 7 nucleotides agree with TRBD1. Germline V gives CDR1 LGHNA, CDR2 YSLEER. J lost 6 bases, V lost 4 bases, and 5 bases had no gene match. This CDR3 comprises 13 residues. CDR3 nucleotides: TGCGCCAGCAGCCCGACAGGGTGGGATGGCTACACCTTC. Translated, it gives CASSPTGWDGYTF.

This rearrangement joins TRBV27 to TRBJ1-1; D uncertain. Between the trimmed V and J ends, which lost 6 bases and 0 bases, there was a span of 11 bases. CDR3 length equals 14 residues. Germline CDR1 MNHEY, CDR2 SMNVEV (reference sequence). CDR3 sequence reads: CASRARLMNTEAFF. The CDR3 region has the DNA TGTGCCAGCAGGGCCAGACTCATGAACACTGAAGCTTTCTTT.

In its sample, this clone ranks as large. The rearrangement joins TRBV14 to TRBJ2-1, with TRBD1 as a possible D gene (5 bases). The CDR3 runs to 14 residues. Trimming stripped 1 base from V and 4 bases from J, with 8 bases between. Germline assignment: CDR1 SGHDN and CDR2 FVKESK. The DNA for the CDR3 is TGTGCCAGCAGCCAAGGGACATTTTACAATGAGCAGTTCTTC. The encoded protein is CASSQGTFYNEQFF.

V and J are TRBV7-9 and TRBJ1-1, with D perhaps TRBD1 (6 bases). The V gene lost 5 bases and the J gene lost 4 bases, with 11 bases spanning the gap. CDR1 and CDR2 (germline): SEHNR, FQNEAQ (reference sequence). The CDR3 is made up of 13 amino acids. In DNA, the CDR3 is TGTGCCAGCAGCAATGGGGGGGCCACTGAAGCTTTCTTT. Its protein is CASSNGGATEAFF.

This rearrangement joins TRBV6-1 to TRBJ2-7; 8 positions agree with TRBD1. This CDR3 region has 12 residues. Germline values: CDR1 MNHNS, CDR2 SASEGT. After removal of 9 bases from V and 4 bases from J, the junction contained 5 bases not matched to a gene. CDR3 nucleotides: TGTGCCAGTACGACAGGGGCTTACGAGCAGTACTTC. Encoded protein: CASTTGAYEQYF.